The present T cell receptor beta chain was sequenced within a study of OX40 agonist ivuxolimab in advanced cancers. Background on the study: As their treatment, patients were administered ivuxolimab, an agonistic anti-OX40 (CD134) antibody. At 0.01 to 10 mg/kg, ivuxolimab was administered intravenously to patients every 2 weeks.

This clone showed up just a few times. Its target is not known. General study findings and limits: At 0.1 to 3.0 mg/kg and by week 6, clonal expansion occurred in CD4+ and CD8+ blood T cells.

Only in-frame clones appear in the TCRdb table, and some are missing; sequencing was by immunoSEQ multiplex PCR. There are more than 25,000 clones in the sample; about 90% occur only once, and roughly 15% lies in the top ten. The sample here was CD4+ or CD8+ T cells sorted from blood, taken in a trial of the OX40 agonist ivuxolimab. The receptor was derived from an adult with an advanced solid tumor such as melanoma, head and neck, liver or kidney cancer.

The CDR3 bases are TGTGCCAGTAGTATAGGGGCGGATTTCCGGTATTTT. Protein sequence: CASSIGADFRYF. The gene calls are TRBV19 and TRBJ2-3; no definite D call. The CDR3 length is 12 residues. Per germline, CDR1 LNHDA and CDR2 SQIVND (reference sequence). Trimming cost V 1 base and J 14 bases, with 13 bases left between them. The full variable domain, in which reference TRBV19 and TRBJ2-3 provide the parts outside the CDR3, is DGGITQSPKYLFRKEGQNVTLSCEQNLNHDAMYWYRQDPGQGLRLIYYSQIVNDFQKGDIAEGYSVSREKKESFPLTVTSAQKNPTAFYLCASSIGADFRYFGPGTRLTVL.